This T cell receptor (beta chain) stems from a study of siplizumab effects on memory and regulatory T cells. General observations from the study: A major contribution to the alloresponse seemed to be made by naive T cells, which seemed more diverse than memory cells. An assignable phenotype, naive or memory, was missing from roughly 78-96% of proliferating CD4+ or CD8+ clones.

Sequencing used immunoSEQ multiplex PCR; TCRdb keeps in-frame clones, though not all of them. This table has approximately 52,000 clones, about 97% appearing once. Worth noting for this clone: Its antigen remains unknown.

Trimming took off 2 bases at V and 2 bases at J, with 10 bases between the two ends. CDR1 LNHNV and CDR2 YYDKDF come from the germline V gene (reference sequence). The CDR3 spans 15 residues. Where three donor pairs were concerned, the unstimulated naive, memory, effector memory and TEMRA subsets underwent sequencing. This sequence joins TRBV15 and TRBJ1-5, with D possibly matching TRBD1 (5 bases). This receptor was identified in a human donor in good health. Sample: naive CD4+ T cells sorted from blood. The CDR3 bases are TGTGCCACCAGCAGACTGGGGGGTGGCAATCAGCCCCAGCATTTT. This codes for CATSRLGGGNQPQHF.